This TCR beta chain was identified in a study of tumor-infiltrating lymphocytes in primary liver carcinoma. Regarding this clonotype: A read error may explain this, as a much larger clone is one base away.

Co-extracting RNA and DNA was done with 20-30 mg of unsorted bulk tissue as input. Researchers generated TCR beta cDNA from 500 to 600 ng of total RNA, relying on a constant-region primer. For TCR beta, libraries were produced by three nested multiplex PCR rounds using slightly modified ARM-PCR. A C-beta reverse primer and TRBV1-TRBV30 forward primers served in each of the first two PCR rounds, at about 10 cycles apiece. TCRdb reanalysed the multiplex PCR reads using MiXCR and keeps one entry per CDR3 protein. The data show roughly 100,000 distinct CDR3 sequences, with approximately 70% seen just once and more than 10% held by the top ten. V lost 1 base, J lost 0 bases, and 13 bases lay in between. Germline V gene lookup returns CDR1 MGHRA and CDR2 YSYEKL. The CDR3 length is 16 residues.

This chain links TRBV4-1 with TRBJ2-7; maybe TRBD2 (6 bases). The sample taken for sequencing was liver tumor tissue from sampling region 2. Subset indicated: tumor region T2, inferior pole. This TCR was sampled from a woman aged 55-69 years with primary liver carcinoma and hepatitis B virus infection. The CDR3 spells CASSQVPSVVSYEQYF. DNA for the CDR3: TGCGCCAGCAGCCAAGTTCCTAGCGTGGTCTCCTACGAGCAGTACTTC.